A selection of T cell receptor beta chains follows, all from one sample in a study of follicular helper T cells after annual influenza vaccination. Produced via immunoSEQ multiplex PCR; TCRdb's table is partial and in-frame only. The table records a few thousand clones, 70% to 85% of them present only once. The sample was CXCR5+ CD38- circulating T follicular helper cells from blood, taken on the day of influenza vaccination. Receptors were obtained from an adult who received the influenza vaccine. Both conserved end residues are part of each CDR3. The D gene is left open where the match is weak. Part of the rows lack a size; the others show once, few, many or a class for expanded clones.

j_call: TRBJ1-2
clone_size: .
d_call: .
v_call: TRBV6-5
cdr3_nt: TGTGCCAGCAGCCCACAGGGCGCCAACTATGGCTACACCTTC
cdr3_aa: CASSPQGANYGYTF

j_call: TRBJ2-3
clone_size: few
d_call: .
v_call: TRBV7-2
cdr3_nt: TGTGCCAGCAGCGCCCTCGGCCGCACAGATACGCAGTATTTT
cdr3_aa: CASSALGRTDTQYF

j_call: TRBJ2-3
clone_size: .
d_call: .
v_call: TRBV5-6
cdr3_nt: TGTGCCAGCAGCTTAGGCCCCCAGTCCCGCACAGATACGCAGTATTTT
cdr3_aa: CASSLGPQSRTDTQYF

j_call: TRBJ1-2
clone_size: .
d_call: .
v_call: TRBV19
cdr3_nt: TGTGCCAGTAGTATCCGACGGCTCTATGGCTACACCTTC
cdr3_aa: CASSIRRLYGYTF

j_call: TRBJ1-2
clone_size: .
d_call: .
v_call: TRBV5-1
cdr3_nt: TGCGCCAGCAGCTGGGAAGGTAACTATGGCTACACCTTC
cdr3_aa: CASSWEGNYGYTF

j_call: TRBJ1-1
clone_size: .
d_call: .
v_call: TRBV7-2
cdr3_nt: TGTGCCAGCAGCTCGCGGACGGACAACACTGAAGCTTTCTTT
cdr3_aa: CASSSRTDNTEAFF

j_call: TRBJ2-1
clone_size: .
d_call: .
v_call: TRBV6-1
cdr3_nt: TGTGCCAGCAGTCAGGACACTGAGCAGTTCTTC
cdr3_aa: CASSQDTEQFF

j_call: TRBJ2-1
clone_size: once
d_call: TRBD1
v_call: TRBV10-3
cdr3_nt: TGTGCCATCAGTGAGGGACAGGGTCATGGGAATGAGCAGTTCTTC
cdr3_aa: CAISEGQGHGNEQFF

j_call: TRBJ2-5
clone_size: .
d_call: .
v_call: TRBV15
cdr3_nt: TGTGCCACCAGCAGAGATAGGGGGGAGACCCAGTACTTC
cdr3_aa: CATSRDRGETQYF

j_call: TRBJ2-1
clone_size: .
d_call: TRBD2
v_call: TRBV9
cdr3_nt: TGTGCCAGCAGCGCTCTAGGAGACTCATCAGGACTAGACTACAATGAGCAGTTCTTC
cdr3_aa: CASSALGDSSGLDYNEQFF

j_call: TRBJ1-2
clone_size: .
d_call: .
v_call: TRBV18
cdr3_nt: TGTGCCAGCTCACCACGAATTCGTGCCGGACAGAAGGAGGGGAACTATGGCTACACCTTC
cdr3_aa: CASSPRIRAGQKEGNYGYTF

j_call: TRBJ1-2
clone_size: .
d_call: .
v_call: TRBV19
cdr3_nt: TGTGCCAGTAACAACCCATCAGGGGCCACCGGGGGCTATGGCTACACCTTC
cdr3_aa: CASNNPSGATGGYGYTF

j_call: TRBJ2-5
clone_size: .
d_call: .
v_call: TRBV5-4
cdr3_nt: TGTGCCAGCAGCCCCCGGGCTAGCTCTGGCGAAGAGACCCAGTACTTC
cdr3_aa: CASSPRASSGEETQYF

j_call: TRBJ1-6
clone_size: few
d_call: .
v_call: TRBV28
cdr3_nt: TGTGCCAGCAGGTCGGACAGATCCTCCTATAATTCACCCCTCCACTTT
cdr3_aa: CASRSDRSSYNSPLHF

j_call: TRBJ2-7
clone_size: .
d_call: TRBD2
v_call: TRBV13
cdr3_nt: TGTGCCAGCAGCTTAGCGGGCTTGGGGGGGTCCTACGAGCAGTACTTC
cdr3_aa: CASSLAGLGGSYEQYF

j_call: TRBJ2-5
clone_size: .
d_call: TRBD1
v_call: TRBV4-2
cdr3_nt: TGTGCCAGCAGCCAAGGGAGGGGACAGGGCCTACAAGAGACCCAGTACTTC
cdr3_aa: CASSQGRGQGLQETQYF

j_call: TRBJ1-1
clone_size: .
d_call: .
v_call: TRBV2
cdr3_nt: TGTGCCAGCAGATGGAACCCGGGCAACACTGAAGCTTTCTTT
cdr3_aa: CASRWNPGNTEAFF

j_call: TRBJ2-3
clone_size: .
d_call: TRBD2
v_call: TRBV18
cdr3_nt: TGTGCCAGCTCACCACGGTCTAGCGGGGTGGGCACAGATACGCAGTATTTT
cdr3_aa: CASSPRSSGVGTDTQYF

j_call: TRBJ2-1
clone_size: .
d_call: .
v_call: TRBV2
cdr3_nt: TGTGCCAGCAGTGAGACAAGAAACAATGAGCAGTTCTTC
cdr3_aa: CASSETRNNEQFF

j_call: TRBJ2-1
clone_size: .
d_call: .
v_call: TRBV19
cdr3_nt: TGTGCCAGTAGTATAGGGTGGGCTAGCTGGGTTAGCTCCTACAATGAGCAGTTCTTC
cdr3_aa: CASSIGWASWVSSYNEQFF

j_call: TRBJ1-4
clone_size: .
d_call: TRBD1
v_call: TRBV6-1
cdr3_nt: TGTGCCAGCCGCTTCGGGACAGGGTTAAATGAAAAACTGTTTTTT
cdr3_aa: CASRFGTGLNEKLFF

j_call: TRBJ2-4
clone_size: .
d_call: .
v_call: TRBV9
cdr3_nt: TGTGCCAGCAGCCCTCGACCAGCGGGAAACATTCAGTACTTC
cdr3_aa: CASSPRPAGNIQYF

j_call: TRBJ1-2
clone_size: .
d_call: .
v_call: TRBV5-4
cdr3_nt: TGTGCCAGCAGCTTGGGAGGGGGGAGCTATGGCTACACCTTC
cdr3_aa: CASSLGGGSYGYTF

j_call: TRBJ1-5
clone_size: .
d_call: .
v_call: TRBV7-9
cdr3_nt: TGTGCCAGCAGCTTAGGACTAGGTCAGCCCCAGCATTTT
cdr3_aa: CASSLGLGQPQHF

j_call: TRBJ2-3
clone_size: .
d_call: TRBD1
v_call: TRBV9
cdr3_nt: TGTGCCAGCAGCGTAGGGGACAGGGCCACAGATACGCAGTATTTT
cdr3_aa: CASSVGDRATDTQYF

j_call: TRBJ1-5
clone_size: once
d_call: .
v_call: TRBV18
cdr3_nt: TGTGCCAGCTCACCTGCGGCAGTCGGCAATCAGCCCCAGCATTTT
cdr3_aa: CASSPAAVGNQPQHF

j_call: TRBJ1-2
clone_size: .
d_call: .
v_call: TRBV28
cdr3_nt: TGTGCCAGCACCTATAACTATGGCTACACCTTC
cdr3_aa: CASTYNYGYTF

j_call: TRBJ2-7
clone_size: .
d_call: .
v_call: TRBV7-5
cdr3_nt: TGTGCCAGAAGTAGACCGGGACAGTACTCCTACGAGCAGTACTTC
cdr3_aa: CARSRPGQYSYEQYF

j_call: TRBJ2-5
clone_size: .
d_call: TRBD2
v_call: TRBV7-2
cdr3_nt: TGTGCCAGCAGCTTAGGAGCGGGGGGGCACGAGACCCAGTACTTC
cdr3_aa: CASSLGAGGHETQYF

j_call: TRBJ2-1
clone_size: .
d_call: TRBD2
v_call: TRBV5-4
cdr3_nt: TGTGCCAGCAGCCCCCTTGGGAGCGGGGCGACCAATGAGCAGTTCTTC
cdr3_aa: CASSPLGSGATNEQFF

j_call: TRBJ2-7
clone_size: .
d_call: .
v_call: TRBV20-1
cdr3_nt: TGCAGTGCCCCAGACAACTACGAGCAGTACTTC
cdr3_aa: CSAPDNYEQYF

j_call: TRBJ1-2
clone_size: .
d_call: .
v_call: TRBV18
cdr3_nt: TGTGCCAGCTCACCAGAGGCAGGGTCTTATGGCTACACCTTC
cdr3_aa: CASSPEAGSYGYTF

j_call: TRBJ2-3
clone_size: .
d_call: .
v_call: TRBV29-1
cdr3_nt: TGCAGCGCTCGAAACACAGATACGCAGTATTTT
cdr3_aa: CSARNTDTQYF

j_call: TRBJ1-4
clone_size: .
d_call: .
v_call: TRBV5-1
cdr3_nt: TGCGCCAGCAGCGGAGCGGGCTTTGCAACTAATGAAAAACTGTTTTTT
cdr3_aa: CASSGAGFATNEKLFF

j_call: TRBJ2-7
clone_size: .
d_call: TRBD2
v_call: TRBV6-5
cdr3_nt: TGTGCCAGCAGCCGATTAGCGGGGCCGGAATACGAGCAGTACTTC
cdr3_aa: CASSRLAGPEYEQYF

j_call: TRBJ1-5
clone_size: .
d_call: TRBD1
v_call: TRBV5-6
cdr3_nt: TGTGCCAGCAGCAGAACAGGGGGCAACCAGCCCCAGCATTTT
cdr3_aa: CASSRTGGNQPQHF

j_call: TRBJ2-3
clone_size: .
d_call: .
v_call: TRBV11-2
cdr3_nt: TGTGCCAGCAGAACCCCCCCTGCAGATACGCAGTATTTT
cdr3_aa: CASRTPPADTQYF

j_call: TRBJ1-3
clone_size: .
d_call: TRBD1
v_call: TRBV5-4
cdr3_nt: TGTGCCAGCAGCTCCGGGACAGCGTTCTCTGGAAACACCATATATTTT
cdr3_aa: CASSSGTAFSGNTIYF

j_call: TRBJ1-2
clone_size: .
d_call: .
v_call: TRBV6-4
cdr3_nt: TGTGCCAGCAGTAGCCGGGGGGGGAATGGCTACACCTTC
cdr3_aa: CASSSRGGNGYTF

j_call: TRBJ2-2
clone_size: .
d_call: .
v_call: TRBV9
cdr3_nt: TGTGCCAGCAGCGTAGCTACGTCTACCGGGGAGCTGTTTTTT
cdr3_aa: CASSVATSTGELFF

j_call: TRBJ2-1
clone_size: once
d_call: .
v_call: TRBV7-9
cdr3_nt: TGTGCCAGCAGCTTAGTTCCCCTCTATGAGCAGTTCTTC
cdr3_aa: CASSLVPLYEQFF

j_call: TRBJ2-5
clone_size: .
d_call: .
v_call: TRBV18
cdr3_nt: TGTGCCAGCTCACCACAGGCTTTTCAAGAGACCCAGTACTTC
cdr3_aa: CASSPQAFQETQYF

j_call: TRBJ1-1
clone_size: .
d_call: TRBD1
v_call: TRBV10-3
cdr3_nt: TGTGCCATCAGACCGACAGGGATCTTCTACACTGAAGCTTTCTTT
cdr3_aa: CAIRPTGIFYTEAFF

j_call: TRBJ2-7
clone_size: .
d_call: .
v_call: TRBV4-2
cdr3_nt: TGTGCCAGCAGCTCCGGTCCGGTGGAGTCCGAGCAGTACTTC
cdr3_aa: CASSSGPVESEQYF

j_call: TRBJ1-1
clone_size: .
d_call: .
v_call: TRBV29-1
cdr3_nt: TGCAGCGTTGGCTTTTTGGGGAACACTGAAGCTTTCTTT
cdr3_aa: CSVGFLGNTEAFF

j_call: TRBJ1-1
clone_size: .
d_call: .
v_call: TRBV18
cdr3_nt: TGTGCCAGCTCCCGATCAAACTTACAGGGAAACACTGAAGCTTTCTTT
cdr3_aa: CASSRSNLQGNTEAFF

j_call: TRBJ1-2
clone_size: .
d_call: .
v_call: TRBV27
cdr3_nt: TGTGCCAGCAGTTTAGCCAGGTCCTATGGCTACACCTTC
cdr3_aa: CASSLARSYGYTF

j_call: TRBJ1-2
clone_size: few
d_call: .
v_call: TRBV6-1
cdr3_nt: TGTGCCAGCAGTGCCAGGGAGGGTGGTGGCTACACCTTC
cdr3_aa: CASSAREGGGYTF

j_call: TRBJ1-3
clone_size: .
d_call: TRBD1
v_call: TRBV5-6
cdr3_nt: TGTGCCAGCAGCCGACAGGGGTCCGGAAACACCATATATTTT
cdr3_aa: CASSRQGSGNTIYF

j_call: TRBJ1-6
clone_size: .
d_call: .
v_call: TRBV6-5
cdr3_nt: TGTGCCAGCAGTTACTCCAATTCACCCCTCCACTTT
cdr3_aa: CASSYSNSPLHF

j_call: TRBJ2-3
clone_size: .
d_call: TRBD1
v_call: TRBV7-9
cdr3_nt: TGTGCCAGCAGCCCAAGACAGGGAAGGGATACGCAGTATTTT
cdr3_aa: CASSPRQGRDTQYF

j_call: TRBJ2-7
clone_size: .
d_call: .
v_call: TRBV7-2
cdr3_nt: TGTGCCAGCAGCTTAGCCCCCAGGGCAGGCGAGCAGTACTTC
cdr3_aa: CASSLAPRAGEQYF

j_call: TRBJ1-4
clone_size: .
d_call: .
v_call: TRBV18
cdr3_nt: TGTGCCAGCTCACCGGGGCTAAATGAAAAACTGTTTTTT
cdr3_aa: CASSPGLNEKLFF

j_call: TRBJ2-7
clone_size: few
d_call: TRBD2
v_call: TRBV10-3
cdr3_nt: TGTGCCATCACCCTAGCGGGGGGCCTTAGCGAGCAGTACTTC
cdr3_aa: CAITLAGGLSEQYF

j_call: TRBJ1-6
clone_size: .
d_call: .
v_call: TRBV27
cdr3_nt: TGTGCCAGCAGTTTATCGACGGGTATCGGATCGGGTTCACCCCTCCACTTT
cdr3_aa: CASSLSTGIGSGSPLHF

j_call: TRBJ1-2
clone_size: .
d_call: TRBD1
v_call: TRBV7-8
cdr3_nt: TGTGCCAGCAGCGAGGTGACAGGGGCGTCTGGCTACACCTTC
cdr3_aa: CASSEVTGASGYTF